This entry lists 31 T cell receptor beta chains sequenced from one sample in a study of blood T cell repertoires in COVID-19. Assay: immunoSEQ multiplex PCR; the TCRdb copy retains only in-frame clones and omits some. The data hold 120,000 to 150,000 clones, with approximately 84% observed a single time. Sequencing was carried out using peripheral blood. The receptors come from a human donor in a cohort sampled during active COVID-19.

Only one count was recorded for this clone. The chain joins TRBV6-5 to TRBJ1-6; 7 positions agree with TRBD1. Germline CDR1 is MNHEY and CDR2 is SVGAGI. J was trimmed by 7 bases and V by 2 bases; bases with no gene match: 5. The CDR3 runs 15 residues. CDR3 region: CASSYEDRENSPLHF. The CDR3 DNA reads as TGTGCCAGCAGTTACGAAGACAGGGAAAATTCACCCCTCCACTTT.

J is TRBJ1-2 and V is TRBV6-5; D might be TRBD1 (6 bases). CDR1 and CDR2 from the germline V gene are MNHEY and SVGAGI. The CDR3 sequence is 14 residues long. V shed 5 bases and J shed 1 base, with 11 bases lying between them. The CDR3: CASSRQAYNYGYTF. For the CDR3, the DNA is TGTGCCAGCAGTAGACAGGCCTATAACTATGGCTACACCTTC.

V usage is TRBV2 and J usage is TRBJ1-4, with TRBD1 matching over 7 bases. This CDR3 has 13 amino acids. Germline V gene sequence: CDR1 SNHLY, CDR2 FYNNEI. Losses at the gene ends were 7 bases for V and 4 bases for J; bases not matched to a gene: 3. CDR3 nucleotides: TGTGCCAGCAACAGGGGCCATAATGAAAAACTGTTTTTT. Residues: CASNRGHNEKLFF. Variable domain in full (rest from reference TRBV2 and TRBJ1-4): EPEVTQTPSHQVTQMGQEVILRCVPISNHLYFYWYRQILGQKVEFLVSFYNNEISEKSEIFDDQFSVERPDGSNFTLKIRSTKLEDSAMYFCASNRGHNEKLFFGSGTQLSVL.

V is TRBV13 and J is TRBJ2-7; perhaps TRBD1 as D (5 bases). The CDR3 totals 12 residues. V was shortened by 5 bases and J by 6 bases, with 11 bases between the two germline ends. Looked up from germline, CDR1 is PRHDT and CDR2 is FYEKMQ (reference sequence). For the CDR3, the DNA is TGTGCCAGCAGCCGACAGTTTGGCGAGCAGTACTTC. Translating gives CASSRQFGEQYF.

The CDR3 loop reads CASSLVPSGNIQYF. CDR3 bases: TGTGCCAGCAGCTTAGTCCCTAGCGGTAACATTCAGTACTTC. The gene calls are TRBV7-2 and TRBJ2-4; TRBD2 matches 7 bases. The germline gives CDR1 SGHTA, CDR2 FQGNSA. The CDR3 is made up of 14 amino acids. V gave up 1 base and J gave up 7 bases; unmatched junction bases: 4. The variable domain in full, completed from reference TRBV7-2 and TRBJ2-4, reads GAGVSQSPSNKVTEKGKDVELRCDPISGHTALYWYRQSLGQGLEFLIYFQGNSAPDKSGLPSDRFSAERTGGSVSTLTIQRTQQEDSAVYLCASSLVPSGNIQYFGAGTRLSVL.

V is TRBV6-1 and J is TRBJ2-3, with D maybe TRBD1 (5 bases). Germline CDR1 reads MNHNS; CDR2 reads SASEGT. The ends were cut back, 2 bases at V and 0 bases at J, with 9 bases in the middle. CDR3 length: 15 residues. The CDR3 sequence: CASSEIGVSTDTQYF. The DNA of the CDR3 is TGTGCCAGCAGTGAAATAGGGGTGAGCACAGATACGCAGTATTTT.

CDR3 in amino acids: CSVRQGPGEQYF. DNA for the CDR3: TGCAGCGTGCGACAGGGCCCGGGGGAGCAGTACTTC. The V and J genes are TRBV29-1 and TRBJ2-7; 7 nucleotides agree with TRBD1. The V gene's germline CDR1 is SQVTM and CDR2 ANQGSEA. J was trimmed by 7 bases and V by 6 bases; bases with no gene match: 9. This CDR3 comprises 12 residues.

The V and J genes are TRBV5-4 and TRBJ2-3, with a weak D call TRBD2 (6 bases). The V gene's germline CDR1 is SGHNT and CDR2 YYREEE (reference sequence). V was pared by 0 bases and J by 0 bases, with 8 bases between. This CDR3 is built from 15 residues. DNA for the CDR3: TGTGCCAGCAGCTTGGGCGGGGCAAGCACAGATACGCAGTATTTT. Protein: CASSLGGASTDTQYF.

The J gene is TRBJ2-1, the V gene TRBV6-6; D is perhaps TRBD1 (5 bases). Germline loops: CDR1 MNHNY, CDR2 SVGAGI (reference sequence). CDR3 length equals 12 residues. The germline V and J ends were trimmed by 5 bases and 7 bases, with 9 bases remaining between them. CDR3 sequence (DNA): TGTGCCAGCAGTGGAGCAGGGAATGAGCAGTTCTTC. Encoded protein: CASSGAGNEQFF.

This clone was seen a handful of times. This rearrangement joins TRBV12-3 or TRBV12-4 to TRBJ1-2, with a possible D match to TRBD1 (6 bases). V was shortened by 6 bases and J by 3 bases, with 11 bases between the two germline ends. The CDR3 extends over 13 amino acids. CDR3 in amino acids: CASSLGGHYGYTF. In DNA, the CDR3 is TGTGCCAGCAGCCTGGGGGGGCACTATGGCTACACCTTC.

In nucleotides, the CDR3 is TGTGCCATCCAACTAGCGGGGGGAACAGATGAGCAGTTCTTC. Translating gives CAIQLAGGTDEQFF. The chain links TRBV6-5 to TRBJ2-1; 12 nucleotides agree with TRBD2. The CDR3 is 14 residues long. V lost 10 bases and J lost 8; bases outside the gene matches: 9. Per germline, CDR1 MNHEY and CDR2 SVGAGI.

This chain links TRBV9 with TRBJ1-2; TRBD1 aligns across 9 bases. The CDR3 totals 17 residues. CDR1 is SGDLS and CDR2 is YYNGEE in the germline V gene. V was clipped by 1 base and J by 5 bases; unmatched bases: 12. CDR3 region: CASSVSSSRDRVYGYTF. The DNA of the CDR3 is TGTGCCAGCAGCGTATCCTCCTCCCGGGACAGGGTTTATGGCTACACCTTC.

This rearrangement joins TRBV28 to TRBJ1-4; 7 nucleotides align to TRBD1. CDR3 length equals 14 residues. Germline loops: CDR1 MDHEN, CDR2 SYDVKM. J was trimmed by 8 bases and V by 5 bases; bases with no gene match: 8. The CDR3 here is CASSRTGEGEKLFF. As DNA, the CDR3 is TGTGCCAGCAGTCGGACAGGCGAGGGAGAAAAACTGTTTTTT. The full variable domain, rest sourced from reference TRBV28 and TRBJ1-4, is DVKVTQSSRYLVKRTGEKVFLECVQDMDHENMFWYRQDPGLGLRLIYFSYDVKMKEKGDIPEGYSVSREKKERFSLILESASTNQTSMYLCASSRTGEGEKLFFGSGTQLSVL.

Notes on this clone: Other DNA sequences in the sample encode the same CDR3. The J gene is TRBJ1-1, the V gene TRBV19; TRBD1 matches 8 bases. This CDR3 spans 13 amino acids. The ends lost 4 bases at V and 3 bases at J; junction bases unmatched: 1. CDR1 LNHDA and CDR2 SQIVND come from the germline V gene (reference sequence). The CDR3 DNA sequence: TGTGCCAGTAGTACGACAGGGGACACTGAAGCTTTCTTT. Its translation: CASSTTGDTEAFF.

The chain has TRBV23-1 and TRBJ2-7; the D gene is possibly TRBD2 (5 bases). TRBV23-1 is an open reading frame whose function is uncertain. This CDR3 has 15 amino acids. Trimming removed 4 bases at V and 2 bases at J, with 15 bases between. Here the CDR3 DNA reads TGCGCCAGCAGTCTAAACGCGGACTGTACCTACGAGCAGTACGTC. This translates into CASSLNADCTYEQYV.

The CDR3 sequence: CASSGELAGGQFF. The CDR3 DNA reads as TGTGCCAGCAGTGGTGAACTAGCGGGGGGGCAGTTCTTC. This chain links TRBV2 with TRBJ2-1; 12 bases line up with TRBD2. Losses at the gene ends were 4 bases for V and 12 bases for J; bases not matched to a gene: 4. The CDR3 loop spans 13 amino acids. The germline V gene encodes CDR1 SNHLY and CDR2 FYNNEI.

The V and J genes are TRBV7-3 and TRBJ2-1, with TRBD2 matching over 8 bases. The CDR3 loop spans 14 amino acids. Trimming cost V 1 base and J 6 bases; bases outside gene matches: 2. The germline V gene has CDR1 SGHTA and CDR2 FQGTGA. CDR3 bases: TGTGCCAGCAGCTTAATAGCGGGGAGCAATGAGCAGTTCTTC. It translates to CASSLIAGSNEQFF.

The CDR3 nucleotides read TGTGCCAGCAGTGACGGCGTGGCGGTGGAGACCCAGTACTTC. The encoded protein is CASSDGVAVETQYF. The chain joins TRBV6-1 to TRBJ2-5; D remains unclear. CDR1 MNHNS and CDR2 SASEGT come from the germline V gene. The CDR3 contains 14 residues. Trimming took off 3 bases at V and 5 bases at J, with 13 bases between the two ends.

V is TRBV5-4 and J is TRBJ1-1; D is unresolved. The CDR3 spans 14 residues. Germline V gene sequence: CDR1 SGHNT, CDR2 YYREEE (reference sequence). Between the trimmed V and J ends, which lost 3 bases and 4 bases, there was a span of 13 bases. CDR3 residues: CASSWEGWGTEAFF. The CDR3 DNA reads TGTGCCAGCAGCTGGGAGGGTTGGGGCACTGAAGCTTTCTTT.

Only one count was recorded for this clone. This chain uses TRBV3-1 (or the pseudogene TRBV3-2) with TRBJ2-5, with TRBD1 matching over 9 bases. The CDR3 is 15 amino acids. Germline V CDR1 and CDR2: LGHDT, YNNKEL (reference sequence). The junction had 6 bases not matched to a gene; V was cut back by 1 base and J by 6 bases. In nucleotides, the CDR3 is TGTGCCAGCAGCCAAGGACGACAGGGGGTGAAGACCCAGTACTTC. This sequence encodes CASSQGRQGVKTQYF.

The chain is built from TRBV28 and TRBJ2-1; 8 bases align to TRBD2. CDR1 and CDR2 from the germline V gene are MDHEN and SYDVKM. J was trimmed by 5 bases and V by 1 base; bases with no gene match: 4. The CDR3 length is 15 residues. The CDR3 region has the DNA TGTGCCAGCAGTTTATTGAGCGGGAGTAACAATGAGCAGTTCTTC. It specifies CASSLLSGSNNEQFF.

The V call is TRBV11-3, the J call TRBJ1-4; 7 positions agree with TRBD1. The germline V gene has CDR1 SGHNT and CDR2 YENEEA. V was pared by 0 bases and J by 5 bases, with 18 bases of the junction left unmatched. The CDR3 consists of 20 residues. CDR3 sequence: CASSLDQETSDRDRNEKLFF. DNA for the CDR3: TGTGCCAGCAGCTTAGACCAGGAAACCTCAGACAGGGACCGAAATGAAAAACTGTTTTTT.

For the CDR3, the DNA is TGTGCCAGCAGGGGGGGGGTCGAGACCCAGTACTTC. This encodes CASRGGVETQYF. V usage is TRBV12-3 or TRBV12-4 and J usage is TRBJ2-5; 7 bases fit TRBD2. The ends lost 6 bases at V and 5 bases at J; junction bases unmatched: 3. This CDR3 is 12 amino acids long.

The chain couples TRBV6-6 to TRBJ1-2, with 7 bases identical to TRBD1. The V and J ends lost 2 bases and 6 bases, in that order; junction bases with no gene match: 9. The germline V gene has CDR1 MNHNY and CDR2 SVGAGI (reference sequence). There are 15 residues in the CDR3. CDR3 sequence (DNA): TGTGCCAGCAGTTACAGCCCCCAGGGGGAGGATGGCTACACCTTC. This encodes CASSYSPQGEDGYTF.

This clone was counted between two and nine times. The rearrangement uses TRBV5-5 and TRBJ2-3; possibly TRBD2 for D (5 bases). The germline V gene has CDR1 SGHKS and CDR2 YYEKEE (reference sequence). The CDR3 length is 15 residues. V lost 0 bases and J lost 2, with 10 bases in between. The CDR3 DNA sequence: TGTGCCAGCAGCTTGGGAGCGGAAAACACAGATACGCAGTATTTT. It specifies CASSLGAENTDTQYF.

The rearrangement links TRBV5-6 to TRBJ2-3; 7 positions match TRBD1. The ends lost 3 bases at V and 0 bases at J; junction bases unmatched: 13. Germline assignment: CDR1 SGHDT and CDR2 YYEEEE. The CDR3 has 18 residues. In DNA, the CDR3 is TGTGCCAGCAGCTGGTTGACAGGGCCCCGTACTAGCACAGATACGCAGTATTTT. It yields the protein CASSWLTGPRTSTDTQYF.

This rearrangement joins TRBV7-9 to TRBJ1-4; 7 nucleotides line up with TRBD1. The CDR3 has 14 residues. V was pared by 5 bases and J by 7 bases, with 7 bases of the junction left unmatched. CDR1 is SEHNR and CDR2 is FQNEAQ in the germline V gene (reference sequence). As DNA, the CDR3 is TGTGCCAGCAGCGATGGGACAGACCCTGAAAAACTGTTTTTT. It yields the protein CASSDGTDPEKLFF.

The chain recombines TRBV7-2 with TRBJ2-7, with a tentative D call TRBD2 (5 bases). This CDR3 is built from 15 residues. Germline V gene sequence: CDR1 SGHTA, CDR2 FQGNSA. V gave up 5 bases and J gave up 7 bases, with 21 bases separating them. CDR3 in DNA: TGTGCCAGCAGCCCCAGACCCGGGCCAGGAGGAGAGCAGTACTTC. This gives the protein CASSPRPGPGGEQYF.

The CDR3 DNA reads as TGTGCCAGCAGTGAAGACACAGGGGGTGGTGATGAGCAGTTCTTC. It specifies CASSEDTGGGDEQFF. The J gene is TRBJ2-1, the V gene TRBV2, with TRBD1 matching 8 bases. Germline lookup yields CDR1 SNHLY and CDR2 FYNNEI. The ends lost 1 base at V and 8 bases at J; junction bases unmatched: 7. This CDR3 region has 15 residues. Supplemented by reference TRBV2 and TRBJ2-1, the full variable domain reads EPEVTQTPSHQVTQMGQEVILRCVPISNHLYFYWYRQILGQKVEFLVSFYNNEISEKSEIFDDQFSVERPDGSNFTLKIRSTKLEDSAMYFCASSEDTGGGDEQFFGPGTRLTVL.

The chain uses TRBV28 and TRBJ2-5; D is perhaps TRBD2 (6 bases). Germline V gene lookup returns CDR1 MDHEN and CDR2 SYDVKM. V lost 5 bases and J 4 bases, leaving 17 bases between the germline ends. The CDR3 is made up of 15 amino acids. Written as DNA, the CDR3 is TGTGCCAGCAGTCCCCGCGACGGAGGGCGAGAGACCCAGTACTTC. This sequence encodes CASSPRDGGRETQYF.

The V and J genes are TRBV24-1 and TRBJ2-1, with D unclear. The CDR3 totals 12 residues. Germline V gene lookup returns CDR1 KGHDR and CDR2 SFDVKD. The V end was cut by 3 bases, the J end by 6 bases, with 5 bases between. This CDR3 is CATSDEANEQFF. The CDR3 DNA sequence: TGTGCCACCAGTGATGAGGCCAATGAGCAGTTCTTC.